This T cell receptor beta chain was documented in a study of human T cells and chemical hapten exposure (dated by TCRdb to the early 2020s). Background on the whole study: For sensitization, 2% DPC in acetone was applied to a roughly 2 cm by roughly 2 cm area of upper inner arm skin. The patient cohort, mostly female, included alopecia areata with under or over 50% scalp involvement, alopecia totalis and alopecia universalis. Patch testing on the upper back used Finn chambers containing 0.01% DPC, with scoring done after 6 days according to International Contact Dermatitis Research Group standards. Throughout the study period of roughly 24 weeks, patients also received therapeutic DPC doses to the scalp every week. Blood samples were taken from patients before sensitization (week 0) and at 2, 6 and about 24 weeks after DPC sensitization. Libraries were pooled for sequencing, and per-sample TCR yields varied mainly because of small differences in library volumes within the pool. Around 29 alopecia patients provided blood for TCR sequencing at one to four time points (pre-sensitization, 2, 6 and 24 weeks). This study followed changes in the peripheral blood TCR repertoire in vivo during primary and secondary sensitization of alopecia patients to the hapten diphenylcyclopropenone (DPC).

What the study reported, not specific to this receptor: The number of PT1 expanded TCRs positively correlated with patch test score, significant at thresholds 8, 16 and 32 but not 4. All patients had alopecia, a presumed autoimmune disease, so their immune response might differ from that of healthy individuals. DPC sensitization did not change the number of TCRs with a frequency above 1 in 1000, and there was no evidence of changes in global repertoire structure. After repeated subsampling, changes were observed in the strength of the expansion versus patch-test correlation and in the threshold at which the correlation became significant. Compared with pre-sensitization or healthy control sets, expanded TCRs formed significantly more large CDR3 similarity clusters, which is consistent with antigen-driven responses.

Receptors were amplified or captured by RACE. For sequencing, a NextSeq 500 was employed. During library preparation, unique molecular identifiers were attached to individual cDNA molecules so that TCRs could be counted quantitatively and reproducibly. Each blood RNA sample was used to sequence both TCR alpha and TCR beta chains. Regarding the original processing steps: The median number of TCRs per sample was roughly 94,000, ranging from about 23,224 to 690,600. V, J and CDR3 annotation of the TCR reads was carried out using the Decombinator software suite. To make PS versus PT1 abundance plots, every sample was subsampled to the same number of TCRs (28,000). Expanded TCRs were defined as absent before sensitization and observed at least eight times at the 2-week time point. TCRdb handled the public reads itself, with Q25 trimming in fastp and clone calling in MiXCR, and kept productive beta chains. Rows merge per CDR3 protein into single entries with the most common DNA and genes. TCRdb, not the original authors, processed these V and J calls. This sample is represented by roughly 51,000 distinct CDR3 sequences; over 9% of them were singletons. The ten largest clones represent 9.6% of the sample.

CDR1 and CDR2 are drawn from the germline V gene: MNHEY, SVGEGT. Trimming takes 6 bases from V and 4 bases from J, and the germline ends sit 10 bases apart. Measured from the cysteine to the phenylalanine, the CDR3 is 12 residues long. Only the CDR3 region is kept as DNA, spanning 36 bases read in frame from base 1. This clonotype was detected many times. What antigen it recognizes has not been identified. Per-nucleotide qualities are absent, and no much larger clonotype sits a single base away. Reading the label with the study, this specimen's time point is: pre-sensitization, week 0. The intended sense of this specimen's treatment or condition label: therapeutic diphenylcyclopropenone sensitization with weekly scalp DPC. At every patch-test visit, the blood draw took place before the patch test was put on. To be eligible, patients had to be aged 18 to 70, diagnosed with alopecia and judged suitable for DPC therapy, while pregnant patients were excluded. Total RNA was extracted from unfractionated whole blood that had been collected in Tempus Blood RNA tubes.

The sequence came from a man aged 35-49 years with alopecia areata. Some clones in this sample may be carry-over from other donors' samples. The rearranged chain carries TRBV6-2 or TRBV6-3 and TRBJ2-7; TRBD1 might be the D gene, on 5 matching bases. The sample in question was whole blood, obtained in connection with sensitization to the hapten diphenylcyclopropenone (DPC). The DNA sequence is given as TGTGCCAGCAGCGACAACAGGTACGAGCAGTACTTC. This gives the protein CASSDNRYEQYF.